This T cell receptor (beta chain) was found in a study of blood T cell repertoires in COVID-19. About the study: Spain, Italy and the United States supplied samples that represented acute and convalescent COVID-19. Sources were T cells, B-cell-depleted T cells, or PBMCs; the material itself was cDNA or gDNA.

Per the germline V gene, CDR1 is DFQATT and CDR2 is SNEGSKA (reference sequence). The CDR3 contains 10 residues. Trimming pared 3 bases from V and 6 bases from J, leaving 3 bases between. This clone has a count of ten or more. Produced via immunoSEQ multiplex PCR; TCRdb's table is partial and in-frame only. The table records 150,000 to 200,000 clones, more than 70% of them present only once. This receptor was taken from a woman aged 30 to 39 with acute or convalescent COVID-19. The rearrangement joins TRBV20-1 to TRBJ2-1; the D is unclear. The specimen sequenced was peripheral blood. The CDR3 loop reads CSASRNEQFF. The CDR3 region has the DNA TGCAGTGCTAGTCGCAATGAGCAGTTCTTC.